Presented here are 6 T cell receptor beta chains from one specimen sequenced in a study of T-cell reconstitution after alpha-beta-depleted transplantation in children. The authors prepared the TCRbeta library with unique molecular identifiers. Using its own MiXCR run on the PCR reads, TCRdb lists one record per CDR3 protein. The sample carries 580,000 or so distinct CDR3 sequences, under 25% recorded once. The sample in question was PBMCs, mostly from graft donor cells, obtained 360 days after TCRalphabeta/CD19-depleted stem cell transplant. These receptors came from a boy under two years old who had a stem cell transplant for acute myeloid leukemia, so the T cells may come from the graft donor.

This clonotype was found many times. The chain uses TRBV9 and TRBJ2-1; 14 bases fit TRBD2. V trimming: 3 bases; J trimming: 7 bases; junction bases outside the gene matches: 6. The CDR3 runs to 16 residues. CDR1 and CDR2 from the germline V gene are SGDLS and YYNGEE. The DNA of the CDR3 is TGTGCCAGCAGCGCTACCGGGACTAGCGGGGGTAATGAGCAGTTCTTC. It is translated as CASSATGTSGGNEQFF.

V and J are TRBV20-1 and TRBJ1-1; D possibly corresponds to TRBD1 (6 bases). Germline CDR1 and CDR2: DFQATT and SNEGSKA (reference sequence). This CDR3 contains 12 residues. The V end was cut by 4 bases, the J end by 7 bases, with 13 bases between. CDR3 sequence: CSANGNRDEAFF. Here the CDR3 DNA reads TGCAGTGCTAACGGAAACAGGGATGAAGCTTTCTTT.

This clonotype was counted only a few times. The gene calls are TRBV11-2 and TRBJ2-2; D gene ambiguous. The germline CDR1 and CDR2 sequences are SGHAT and FQNNGV. V lost 4 bases, J lost 2 bases, and 11 bases lay in between. This CDR3 is built from 15 residues. For the CDR3, the DNA is TGTGCCAGCAGCTCCGGACGGATCAACACCGGGGAGCTGTTTTTT. Translated: CASSSGRINTGELFF.

This clonotype occurred many times. This chain joins TRBV28 and TRBJ1-5; D call uncertain. Trimming cost V 6 bases and J 2 bases, with 17 bases left between them. Germline loops: CDR1 MDHEN, CDR2 SYDVKM. The CDR3 is made up of 16 amino acids. As DNA, the CDR3 is TGTGCCAGCAGGGAGAGGACGGGGAGAGGCAATCAGCCCCAGCATTTT. Encoded protein: CASRERTGRGNQPQHF. Full variable domain (rest looked up from reference TRBV28 and TRBJ1-5): DVKVTQSSRYLVKRTGEKVFLECVQDMDHENMFWYRQDPGLGLRLIYFSYDVKMKEKGDIPEGYSVSREKKERFSLILESASTNQTSMYLCASRERTGRGNQPQHFGDGTRLSIL.

This rearrangement joins TRBV2 to TRBJ2-5; 7 bases map to TRBD2. V was clipped by 8 bases and J by 3 bases; unmatched bases: 9. The CDR3 sequence is 14 residues long. Germline assignment: CDR1 SNHLY and CDR2 FYNNEI. DNA for the CDR3: TGTGCCAGCGGTAAACTAGCGCTCGAAGAGACCCAGTACTTC. Its protein is CASGKLALEETQYF.

V gene TRBV29-1 combines with J gene TRBJ1-1; the D gene is possibly TRBD1 (5 bases). Trimming pared 6 bases from V and 4 bases from J, leaving 15 bases between. Germline CDR1 is SQVTM and CDR2 is ANQGSEA. CDR3 length: 13 residues. CDR3 region: CSVSKGPGTEAFF. CDR3 nucleotides: TGCAGCGTCTCTAAGGGGCCCGGCACTGAAGCTTTCTTT.